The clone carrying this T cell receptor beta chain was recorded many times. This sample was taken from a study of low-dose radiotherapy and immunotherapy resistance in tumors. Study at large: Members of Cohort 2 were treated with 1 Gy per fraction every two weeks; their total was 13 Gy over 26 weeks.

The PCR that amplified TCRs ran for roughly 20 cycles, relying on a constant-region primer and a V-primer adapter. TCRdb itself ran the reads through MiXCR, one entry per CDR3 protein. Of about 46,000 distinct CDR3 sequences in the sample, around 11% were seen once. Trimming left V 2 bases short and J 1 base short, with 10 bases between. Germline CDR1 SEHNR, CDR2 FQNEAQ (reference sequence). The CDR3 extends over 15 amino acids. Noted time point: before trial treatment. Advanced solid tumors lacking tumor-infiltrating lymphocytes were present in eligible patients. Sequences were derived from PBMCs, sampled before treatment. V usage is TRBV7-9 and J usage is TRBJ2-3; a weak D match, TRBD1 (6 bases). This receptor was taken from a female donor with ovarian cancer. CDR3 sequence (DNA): TGTGCCAGCAGCTTAAAACAGGGCCGCACAGATACGCAGTATTTT. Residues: CASSLKQGRTDTQYF.